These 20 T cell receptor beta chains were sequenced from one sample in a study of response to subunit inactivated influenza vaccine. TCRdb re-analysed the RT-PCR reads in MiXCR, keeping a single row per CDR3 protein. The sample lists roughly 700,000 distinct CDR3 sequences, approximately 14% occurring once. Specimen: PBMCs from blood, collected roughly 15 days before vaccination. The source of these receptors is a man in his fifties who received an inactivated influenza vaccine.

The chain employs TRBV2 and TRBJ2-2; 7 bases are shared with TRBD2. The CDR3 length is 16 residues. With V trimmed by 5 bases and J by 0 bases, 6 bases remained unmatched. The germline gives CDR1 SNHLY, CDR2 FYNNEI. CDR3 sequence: CASSLDLAANTGELFF. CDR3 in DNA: TGTGCCAGCAGTCTCGATCTAGCGGCGAACACCGGGGAGCTGTTTTTT.

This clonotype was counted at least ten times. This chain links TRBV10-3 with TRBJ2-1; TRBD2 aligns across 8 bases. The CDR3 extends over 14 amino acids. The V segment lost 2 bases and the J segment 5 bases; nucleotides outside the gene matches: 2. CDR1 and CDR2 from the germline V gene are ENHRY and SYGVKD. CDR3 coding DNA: TGTGCCATCAGTGAGCTAGCGGGTAACAATGAGCAGTTCTTC. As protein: CAISELAGNNEQFF.

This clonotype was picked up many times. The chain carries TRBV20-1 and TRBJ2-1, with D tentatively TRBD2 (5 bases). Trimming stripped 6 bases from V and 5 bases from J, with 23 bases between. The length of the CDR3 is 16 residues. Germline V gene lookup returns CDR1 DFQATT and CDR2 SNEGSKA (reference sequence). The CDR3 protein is CSAMSPIGAEDNEQFF. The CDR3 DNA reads TGCAGTGCGATGTCCCCGATAGGAGCGGAAGACAATGAGCAGTTCTTC.

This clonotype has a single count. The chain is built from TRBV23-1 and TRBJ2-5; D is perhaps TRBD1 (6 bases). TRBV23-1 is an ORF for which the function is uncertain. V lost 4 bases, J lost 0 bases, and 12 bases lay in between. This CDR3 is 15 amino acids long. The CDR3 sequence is CASSPHDRNQETQYF. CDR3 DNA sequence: TGCGCCAGCAGTCCCCACGACAGGAACCAAGAGACCCAGTACTTC.

CDR3: CASSLSGSTGTGELFF. In DNA, the CDR3 is TGCGCCAGCAGCTTGAGCGGGAGCACCGGGACCGGGGAGCTGTTTTTT. The chain has TRBV5-1 and TRBJ2-2; the match to TRBD2 covers 8 bases. The CDR3 covers 16 residues. Trimming at V came to 1 base and at J to 5 bases, leaving 7 bases not matched to a gene. Germline CDR1 is SGHRS and CDR2 is YFSETQ.

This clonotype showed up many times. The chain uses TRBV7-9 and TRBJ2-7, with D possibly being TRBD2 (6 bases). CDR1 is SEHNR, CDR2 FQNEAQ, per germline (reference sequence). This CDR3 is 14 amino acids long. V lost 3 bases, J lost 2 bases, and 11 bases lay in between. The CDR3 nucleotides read TGTGCCAGCAGCTTCGGCGGGACCACCTACGAGCAGTACTTC. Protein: CASSFGGTTYEQYF.

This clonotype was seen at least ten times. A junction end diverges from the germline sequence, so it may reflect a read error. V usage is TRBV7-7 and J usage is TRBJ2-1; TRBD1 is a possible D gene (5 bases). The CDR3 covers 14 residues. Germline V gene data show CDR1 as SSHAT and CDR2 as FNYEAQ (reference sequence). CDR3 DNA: TGTGCTAGCAGCTTATTATTAGAACAGGCCGAGCAGTTCTTC. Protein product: CASSLLLEQAEQFF.

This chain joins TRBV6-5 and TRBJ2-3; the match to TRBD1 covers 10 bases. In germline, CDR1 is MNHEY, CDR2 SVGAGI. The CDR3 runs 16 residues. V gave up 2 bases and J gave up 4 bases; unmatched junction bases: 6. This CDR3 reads CASSYRWDRGPDTQYF. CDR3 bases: TGTGCCAGCAGTTACAGGTGGGACAGGGGCCCAGATACGCAGTATTTT.

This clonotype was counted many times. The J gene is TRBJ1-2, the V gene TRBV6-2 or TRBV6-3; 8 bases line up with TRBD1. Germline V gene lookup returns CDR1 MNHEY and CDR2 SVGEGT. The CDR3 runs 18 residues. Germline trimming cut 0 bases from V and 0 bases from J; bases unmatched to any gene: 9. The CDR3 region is CASSYSRQGTYPNYGYTF. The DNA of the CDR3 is TGTGCCAGCAGTTACTCGAGACAGGGGACGTACCCTAACTATGGCTACACCTTC.

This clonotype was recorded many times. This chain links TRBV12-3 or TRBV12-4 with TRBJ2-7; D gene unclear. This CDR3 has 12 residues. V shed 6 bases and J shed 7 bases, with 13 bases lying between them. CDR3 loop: CASSQGPWEQYF. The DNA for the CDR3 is TGTGCCAGCAGCCAAGGACCGTGGGAGCAGTACTTC.

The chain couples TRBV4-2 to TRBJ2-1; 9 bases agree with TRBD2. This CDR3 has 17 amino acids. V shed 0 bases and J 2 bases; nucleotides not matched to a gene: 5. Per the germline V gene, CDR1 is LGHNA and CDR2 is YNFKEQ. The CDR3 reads CASSQDRQRGAYNEQFF. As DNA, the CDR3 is TGTGCCAGCAGCCAAGACCGACAGCGGGGGGCCTACAATGAGCAGTTCTTC.

CDR3: CASRQGFSGGTKQYF. The CDR3 nucleotides are TGCGCCAGCAGACAAGGCTTTAGCGGGGGGACAAAGCAGTACTTC. The V gene is TRBV5-1, the J gene TRBJ2-4; 10 positions agree with TRBD2. Germline CDR1 reads SGHRS; CDR2 reads YFSETQ. V shed 5 bases, J shed 13 bases, and the junction held 15 bases outside the gene matches. The CDR3 length is 15 residues.

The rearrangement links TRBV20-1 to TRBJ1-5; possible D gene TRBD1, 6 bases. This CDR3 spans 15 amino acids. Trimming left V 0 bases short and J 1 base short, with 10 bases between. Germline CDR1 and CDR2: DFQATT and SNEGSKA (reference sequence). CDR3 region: CSAREDRRSNQPQHF. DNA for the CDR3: TGCAGTGCTAGAGAGGACAGAAGGAGCAATCAGCCCCAGCATTTT.

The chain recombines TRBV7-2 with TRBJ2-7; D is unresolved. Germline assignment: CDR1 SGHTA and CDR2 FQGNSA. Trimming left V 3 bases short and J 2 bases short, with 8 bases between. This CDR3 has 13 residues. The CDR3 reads CASSFQITYEQYF. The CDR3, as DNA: TGTGCCAGCAGCTTTCAGATTACCTACGAGCAGTACTTC.

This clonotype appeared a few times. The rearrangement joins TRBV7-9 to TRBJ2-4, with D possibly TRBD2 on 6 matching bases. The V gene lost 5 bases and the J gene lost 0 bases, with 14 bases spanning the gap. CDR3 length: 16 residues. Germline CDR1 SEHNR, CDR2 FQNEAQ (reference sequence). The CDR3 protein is CASSPGGDLAKNIQYF. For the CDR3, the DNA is TGTGCCAGCAGCCCCGGGGGTGATTTAGCCAAAAACATTCAGTACTTC.

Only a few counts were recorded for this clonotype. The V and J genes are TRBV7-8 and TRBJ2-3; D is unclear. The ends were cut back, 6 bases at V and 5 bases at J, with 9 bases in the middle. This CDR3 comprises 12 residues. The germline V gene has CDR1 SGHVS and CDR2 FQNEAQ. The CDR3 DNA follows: TGTGCCAGCAGTCGACACCAAGATACGCAGTATTTT. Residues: CASSRHQDTQYF.

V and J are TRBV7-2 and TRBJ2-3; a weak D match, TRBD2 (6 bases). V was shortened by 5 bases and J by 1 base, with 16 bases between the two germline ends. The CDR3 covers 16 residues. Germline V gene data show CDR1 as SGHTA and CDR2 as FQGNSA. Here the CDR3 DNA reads TGTGCCAGCAGCCCCGGACTAACTCTCCGCACAGATACGCAGTATTTT. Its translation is CASSPGLTLRTDTQYF.

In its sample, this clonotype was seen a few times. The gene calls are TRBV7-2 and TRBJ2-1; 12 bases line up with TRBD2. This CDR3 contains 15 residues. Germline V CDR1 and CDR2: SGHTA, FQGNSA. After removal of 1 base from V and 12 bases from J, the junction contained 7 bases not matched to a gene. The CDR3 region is CASSLVLAGGLGQFF. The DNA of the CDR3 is TGTGCCAGCAGCTTAGTGCTAGCGGGAGGGTTAGGGCAGTTCTTC.

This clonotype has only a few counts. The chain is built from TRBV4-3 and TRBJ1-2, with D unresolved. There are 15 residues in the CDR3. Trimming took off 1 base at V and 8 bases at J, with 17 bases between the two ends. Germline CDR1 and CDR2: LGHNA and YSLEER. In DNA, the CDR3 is TGCGCCAGCAGCCAAGGCCGCGGCGGAACGAGCGGCTACACCTTC. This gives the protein CASSQGRGGTSGYTF.

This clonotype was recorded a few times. The CDR3 nucleotides read TGCAGTGCTACAATTAGCGCCTCCTACAATGAGCAGTTCTTC. This gives the protein CSATISASYNEQFF. The V call is TRBV20-1, the J call TRBJ2-1; D may be TRBD2 (5 bases). The CDR3 covers 14 residues. The V and J ends lost 4 bases and 0 bases respectively, with 10 bases between them. Germline V gene lookup returns CDR1 DFQATT and CDR2 SNEGSKA (reference sequence).